Shown below are 29 T cell receptor beta chains from a single sample sequenced in a study of T cell repertoires in cytomegalovirus infection (dated by TCRdb to between 2018 and 2021). In the paper's terms, the treatment or condition label means: in vitro stimulation with specific CMV peptide epitopes to enrich CMV-specific T cells. Sequenced using an Illumina HiSeq 1500. TCRdb reanalyzed the raw reads on its own, using fastp at Q25 for trimming and MiXCR for clone calling, and kept in-frame beta chains. When rows share a CDR3 protein, they turn into one entry using the most common DNA and genes. The sample table shows roughly 220,000 distinct CDR3 sequences, and 38% are seen once. Roughly three fifths of the sample belongs to the ten largest clones. These receptors are not linked to any known antigen. This sample comprised CD8+ T cells from cultured PBMCs, obtained from culture after CMV antigen stimulation. These receptors originate from a human donor in good health (CMV status not recorded). Some clones in this sample may be carry-over from other donors' samples.

This rearrangement joins TRBV24-1 to TRBJ2-7; possible D gene TRBD1, 6 bases. The CDR3 runs to 13 residues. Germline loops: CDR1 KGHDR, CDR2 SFDVKD. Trimming stripped 4 bases from V and 4 bases from J, with 10 bases between. CDR3 amino acids: CATSDGQTYEQYF. For the CDR3, the DNA is TGTGCCACCAGTGACGGACAGACGTACGAGCAGTACTTC.

V is TRBV7-2 and J is TRBJ2-5; perhaps D is TRBD1 or TRBD2 (5 bases each). Germline-derived CDR1 and CDR2 are SGHTA and FQGNSA. V lost 7 bases and J lost 0, with 15 bases in between. The CDR3 is 15 amino acids. The CDR3 sequence: CASTRGYRNQETQYF. CDR3 nucleotide sequence: TGTGCCAGCACCCGGGGATACAGGAACCAAGAGACCCAGTACTTC.

This clonotype was found many times. CDR3 amino acids: CASSLVDSYEQYF. The CDR3 DNA follows: TGTGCCAGCAGCTTAGTGGACTCCTACGAGCAGTACTTC. The gene calls are TRBV7-9 and TRBJ2-7; D gene ambiguous. V was shortened by 1 base and J by 0 bases, with 4 bases between the two germline ends. Germline V lookup: CDR1 SEHNR, CDR2 FQNEAQ (reference sequence). The CDR3 spans 13 residues.

This rearrangement joins TRBV7-9 to TRBJ2-5; D remains ambiguous. This CDR3 contains 16 residues. V lost 5 bases and J 3 bases, leaving 19 bases between the germline ends. Germline V CDR1 and CDR2: SEHNR, FQNEAQ (reference sequence). The CDR3 sequence: CASSAPVFGRKETQYF. Here the CDR3 DNA reads TGTGCCAGCAGCGCCCCCGTATTCGGCAGGAAAGAGACCCAGTACTTC.

The chain employs TRBV12-5 and TRBJ2-1; 7 bases are a match to TRBD2. V lost 0 bases and J lost 8; bases outside the gene matches: 13. Germline-derived CDR1 and CDR2 are LGHNT and FRNRAP. The CDR3 runs to 17 residues. The CDR3 coding sequence is TGTGCTAGTGGTTTGGTAATAAGGCGGGAGAGTCACCATGAGCAGTTCTTC. It specifies CASGLVIRRESHHEQFF. Full variable domain (missing parts from reference TRBV12-5 and TRBJ2-1): DARVTQTPRHKVTEMGQEVTMRCQPILGHNTVFWYRQTMMQGLELLAYFRNRAPLDDSGMPKDRFSAEMPDATLATLKIQPSEPRDSAVYFCASGLVIRRESHHEQFFGPGTRLTVL.

The sample holds many counts of this clonotype. This chain joins TRBV12-3 or TRBV12-4 and TRBJ2-6, with D unresolved. This CDR3 has 15 amino acids. Trimming removed 6 bases from V and 0 bases from J, with 9 bases in between. The CDR3 reads CASSSDNSGANVLTF. Written as DNA, the CDR3 is TGTGCCAGCAGCAGTGACAACTCTGGGGCCAACGTCCTGACTTTC.

The J gene is TRBJ1-5, the V gene TRBV27; 8 bases map to TRBD1. This CDR3 is 15 amino acids long. Germline lookup yields CDR1 MNHEY and CDR2 SMNVEV (reference sequence). V was clipped by 6 bases and J by 4 bases; unmatched bases: 8. This CDR3 is CASRHGQGGNQPQHF. In DNA, the CDR3 is TGTGCCAGCAGGCATGGACAGGGAGGGAATCAGCCCCAGCATTTT.

V gene TRBV12-5 combines with J gene TRBJ2-1; D might be TRBD1 (7 bases). Germline lookup yields CDR1 LGHNT and CDR2 FRNRAP. The CDR3 has 18 residues. The V end was cut by 1 base, the J end by 4 bases, with 20 bases between. As DNA, the CDR3 is TGTGCTAGTGGTTTGGAGTTAGCGGAAAGGGGGCTTTACAATGAGCAGTTCTTC. It translates to CASGLELAERGLYNEQFF.

In its sample, this clonotype was seen many times. The chain has TRBV27 and TRBJ1-5; 9 nucleotides align to TRBD1. The V segment lost 4 bases and the J segment 5 bases; nucleotides outside the gene matches: 6. In germline, CDR1 is MNHEY, CDR2 SMNVEV (reference sequence). The CDR3 has 15 residues. CDR3 sequence: CASSSGTGRDQPQHF. The CDR3 DNA reads TGTGCCAGCAGTTCAGGGACAGGGAGGGATCAGCCCCAGCATTTT.

This clonotype was picked up a small number of times. The chain recombines TRBV27 with TRBJ2-3; tentative D call: TRBD1 (7 bases). Trimming left V 5 bases short and J 2 bases short, with 14 bases between. From germline, CDR1 is MNHEY and CDR2 SMNVEV (reference sequence). The CDR3 is 15 amino acids. DNA of the CDR3: TGTGCCAGCAGTCGCGCCAGGGGGGCCACAGATACGCAGTATTTT. Translating it yields CASSRARGATDTQYF.

The rearrangement uses TRBV15 and TRBJ1-2, with D hard to call. Germline values: CDR1 LNHNV, CDR2 YYDKDF (reference sequence). V lost 1 base and J 1 base, leaving 10 bases between the germline ends. The CDR3 has 15 amino acids. The CDR3 protein is CATSRVGELNYGYTF. The CDR3 DNA reads TGTGCCACCAGCAGAGTTGGGGAACTTAACTATGGCTACACCTTC.

J is TRBJ1-1 and V is TRBV13, with D hard to call. V was shortened by 0 bases and J by 2 bases, with 7 bases between the two germline ends. CDR1 and CDR2 from the germline V gene are PRHDT and FYEKMQ (reference sequence). The CDR3 spans 14 residues. CDR3 DNA sequence: TGTGCCAGCAGCTTAGGGGACCCCAACACTGAAGCTTTCTTT. Encoded protein: CASSLGDPNTEAFF.

For this clonotype: At one of its ends the junction is not consistent with the germline gene, which may arise from a read error. V usage is TRBV4-1 and J usage is TRBJ1-5; 8 nucleotides align to TRBD1. The V gene's germline CDR1 is MGHRA and CDR2 YSYEKL. The CDR3 extends over 14 amino acids. CDR3 sequence (DNA): TGCGCAAGCAGCGACACAGGGGGTGGGCAGCCCCCGCATTTT. Translating gives CASSDTGGGQPPHF.

This clonotype was observed once. The rearrangement links TRBV27 to TRBJ2-3; D call uncertain. CDR3 length equals 15 residues. Germline-derived CDR1 and CDR2 are MNHEY and SMNVEV (reference sequence). Trimming left V 3 bases short and J 6 bases short, with 16 bases between. The CDR3 loop is CASSFKARGVDTQYF. In nucleotides, the CDR3 is TGTGCCAGCAGTTTTAAAGCTCGTGGGGTGGATACGCAGTATTTT.

The chain is built from TRBV2 and TRBJ2-5; TRBD2 matches 15 bases. Germline CDR1 is SNHLY and CDR2 is FYNNEI. The CDR3 extends over 18 amino acids. V lost 1 base and J lost 8; bases outside the gene matches: 11. The CDR3 region has the DNA TGTGCCAGCAGTGAAGGATCAGGGACTAGCGGGAGGAAAGGAACCCAGTACTTC. Protein sequence: CASSEGSGTSGRKGTQYF.

The chain has TRBV7-2 and TRBJ2-1; D is undetermined. There are 15 residues in the CDR3. CDR1 SGHTA and CDR2 FQGNSA come from the germline V gene. Trimming left V 1 base short and J 0 bases short, with 7 bases between. In DNA, the CDR3 is TGTGCCAGCAGCTTAGAAGGCCTCTCCTACAATGAGCAGTTCTTC. As protein: CASSLEGLSYNEQFF. The complete variable domain, with remaining parts taken from reference TRBV7-2 and TRBJ2-1, reads GAGVSQSPSNKVTEKGKDVELRCDPISGHTALYWYRQSLGQGLEFLIYFQGNSAPDKSGLPSDRFSAERTGGSVSTLTIQRTQQEDSAVYLCASSLEGLSYNEQFFGPGTRLTVL.

V gene TRBV7-3 combines with J gene TRBJ1-2, with no clear D. CDR1 is SGHTA and CDR2 is FQGTGA in the germline V gene. The CDR3 is 17 residues long. V lost 5 bases and J 1 base, leaving 20 bases between the germline ends. The CDR3 DNA follows: TGTGCCAGCAGCCCTATGCCGTGTACAGCCGTTAACTATGGCTACACCTTC. Protein sequence: CASSPMPCTAVNYGYTF.

This chain connects TRBV6-4 to TRBJ2-3; weak D call: TRBD2 (6 bases). Trimming stripped 4 bases from V and 1 base from J, with 9 bases between. The CDR3 length is 14 residues. CDR1 MRHNA and CDR2 SNTAGT come from the germline V gene. CDR3 DNA sequence: TGTGCCAGCAGTGTGGGCGGGGGCACAGATACGCAGTATTTT. Translated: CASSVGGGTDTQYF.

The chain uses TRBV28 and TRBJ2-1; D gene ambiguous. V lost 2 bases and J 10 bases, leaving 15 bases between the germline ends. CDR3 length: 14 amino acids. Looked up from germline, CDR1 is MDHEN and CDR2 is SYDVKM. This chain's CDR3 is CASSLPSSGGEQFF. The CDR3 coding sequence is TGTGCCAGCAGTTTACCCTCCTCTGGCGGCGAGCAGTTCTTC.

This rearrangement joins TRBV19 to TRBJ2-7, with D hard to call. Germline V gene sequence: CDR1 LNHDA, CDR2 SQIVND (reference sequence). This CDR3 is 14 amino acids long. The V end lost 7 bases, the J end lost 2 bases, and 15 bases lay between the germline ends. In DNA form, the CDR3 reads TGTGCCAGTAAGGATCCAGGAATGACCTACGAGCAGTACTTC. This encodes CASKDPGMTYEQYF.

This chain connects TRBV12-3 or TRBV12-4 to TRBJ2-1; D is unresolved. The V end lost 9 bases, the J end lost 2 bases, and 11 bases lay between the germline ends. This CDR3 is 13 amino acids long. CDR3 in amino acids: CASSYGAYNEQFF. CDR3 sequence (DNA): TGTGCCAGTTCTTATGGGGCCTACAATGAGCAGTTCTTC.

The chain links TRBV13 to TRBJ2-7; D is unresolved. Germline assignment: CDR1 PRHDT and CDR2 FYEKMQ (reference sequence). The CDR3 is 12 amino acids. V lost 1 base, J lost 7 bases, and 8 bases lay in between. CDR3: CASSLDRWEQYF. CDR3 coding DNA: TGTGCCAGCAGCTTAGACCGATGGGAGCAGTACTTC. The whole variable domain, filled in from reference TRBV13 and TRBJ2-7, reads AAGVIQSPRHLIKEKRETATLKCYPIPRHDTVYWYQQGPGQDPQFLISFYEKMQSDKGSIPDRFSAQQFSDYHSELNMSSLELGDSALYFCASSLDRWEQYFGPGTRLTVT.

This clonotype occurred many times. The chain carries TRBV7-8 and TRBJ1-2; TRBD1 aligns across 12 bases. This CDR3 region has 16 residues. Germline CDR1 is SGHVS and CDR2 is FQNEAQ. Trimming removed 5 bases from V and 4 bases from J; junction bases left unmatched: 8. CDR3 amino acids: CASSGPGTGGTYGYTF. The CDR3 DNA sequence: TGTGCCAGCAGCGGACCCGGGACAGGGGGCACCTATGGCTACACCTTC.

This clonotype was picked up many times. The genes are TRBV7-6 and TRBJ1-5; 10 nucleotides agree with TRBD1. Germline V gene data show CDR1 as SGHVS and CDR2 as FNYEAQ. The CDR3 covers 17 residues. Trimming at V came to 1 base and at J to 3 bases, leaving 6 bases not matched to a gene. The CDR3 sequence is CASSLGGDRGSNQPQHF. CDR3 in DNA: TGTGCCAGCAGCTTAGGAGGGGACAGGGGTTCCAATCAGCCCCAGCATTTT.

The V and J genes are TRBV7-8 and TRBJ1-5, with D unclear. This CDR3 has 15 residues. The V gene's germline CDR1 is SGHVS and CDR2 FQNEAQ. Trimming removed 6 bases from V and 3 bases from J, with 15 bases in between. CDR3 loop: CASSYTPGNNQPQHF. For the CDR3, the DNA is TGTGCCAGCAGTTACACACCGGGGAACAATCAGCCCCAGCATTTT.

The V call is TRBV19, the J call TRBJ1-2; tentatively, D is TRBD1 (5 bases). This CDR3 has 15 amino acids. V lost 3 bases to trimming and J lost 5 bases, with 16 bases between them. CDR1 LNHDA and CDR2 SQIVND come from the germline V gene (reference sequence). CDR3 residues: CASSIPSRDLYGYTF. For the CDR3, the DNA is TGTGCCAGTAGTATCCCCTCCCGGGACCTATATGGCTACACCTTC.

The chain joins TRBV7-8 to TRBJ1-5; 8 bases are a match to TRBD1. Trimming at V came to 7 bases and at J to 6 bases, leaving 5 bases not matched to a gene. The CDR3 is made up of 13 amino acids. Germline-derived CDR1 and CDR2 are SGHVS and FQNEAQ. CDR3 amino acids: CASTQGAVQPQHF. The CDR3 DNA reads TGTGCCAGCACCCAGGGGGCCGTTCAGCCCCAGCATTTT.

This clonotype was seen a handful of times. The rearrangement uses TRBV12-5 and TRBJ2-1; tentative D call: TRBD1 (5 bases). The CDR3 runs 16 residues. The germline V and J ends were trimmed by 5 bases and 2 bases, with 16 bases remaining between them. The germline V gene encodes CDR1 LGHNT and CDR2 FRNRAP. CDR3 region: CASGLDQGQAYNEQFF. The CDR3 DNA follows: TGTGCTAGTGGTCTGGATCAGGGCCAGGCCTACAATGAGCAGTTCTTC.

This chain connects TRBV27 to TRBJ1-5, with D perhaps matching TRBD1 (6 bases). The CDR3 covers 15 residues. Germline CDR1 MNHEY, CDR2 SMNVEV (reference sequence). Trimming removed 4 bases at V and 4 bases at J, with 14 bases between. CDR3 in amino acids: CASSWSKRGNQPQHF. The CDR3 region has the DNA TGTGCCAGCAGTTGGTCCAAGAGGGGGAATCAGCCCCAGCATTTT.